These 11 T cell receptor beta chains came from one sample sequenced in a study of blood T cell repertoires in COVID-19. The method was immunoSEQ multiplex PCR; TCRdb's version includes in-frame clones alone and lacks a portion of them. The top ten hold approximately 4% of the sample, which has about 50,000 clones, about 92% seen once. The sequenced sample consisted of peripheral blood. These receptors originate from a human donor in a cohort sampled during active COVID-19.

DNA for the CDR3: TGTGCCAGCAGCTTAGAGCCAGTGGGACTCAATCAGCCCCAGCATTTT. Its translation is CASSLEPVGLNQPQHF. V is TRBV7-8 and J is TRBJ1-5; TRBD1 might be the D (5 bases). V lost 1 base and J lost 3, with 13 bases in between. The CDR3 contains 16 residues. Germline V gene sequence: CDR1 SGHVS, CDR2 FQNEAQ.

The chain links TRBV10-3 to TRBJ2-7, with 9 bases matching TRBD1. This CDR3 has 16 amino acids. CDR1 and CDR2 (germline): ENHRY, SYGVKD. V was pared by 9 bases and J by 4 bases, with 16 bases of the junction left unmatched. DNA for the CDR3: TGTGCCATTGGGGATCCGGGACAGGGAAAATCTTACGAGCAGTACGTC. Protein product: CAIGDPGQGKSYEQYV.

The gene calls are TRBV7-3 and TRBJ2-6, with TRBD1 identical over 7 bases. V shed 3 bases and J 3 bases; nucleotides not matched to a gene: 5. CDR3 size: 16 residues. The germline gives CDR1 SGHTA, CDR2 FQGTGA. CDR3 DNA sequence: TGTGCCAGCAGCTTGACAGGGACAGTTGGGGCCAACGTCCTGACTTTC. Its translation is CASSLTGTVGANVLTF.

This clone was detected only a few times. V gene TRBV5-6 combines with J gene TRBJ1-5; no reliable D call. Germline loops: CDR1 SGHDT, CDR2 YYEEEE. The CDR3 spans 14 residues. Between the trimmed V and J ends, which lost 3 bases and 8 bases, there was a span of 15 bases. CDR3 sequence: CASSSDLLEEPQHF. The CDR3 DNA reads TGTGCCAGCAGCTCCGACCTTCTGGAGGAGCCCCAGCATTTT.

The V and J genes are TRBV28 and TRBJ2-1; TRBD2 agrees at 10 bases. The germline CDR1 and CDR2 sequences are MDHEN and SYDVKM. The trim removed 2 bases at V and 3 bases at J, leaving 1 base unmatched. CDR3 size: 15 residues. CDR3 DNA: TGTGCCAGCAGTTTACCTAGCGGGGGCTACAATGAGCAGTTCTTC. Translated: CASSLPSGGYNEQFF.

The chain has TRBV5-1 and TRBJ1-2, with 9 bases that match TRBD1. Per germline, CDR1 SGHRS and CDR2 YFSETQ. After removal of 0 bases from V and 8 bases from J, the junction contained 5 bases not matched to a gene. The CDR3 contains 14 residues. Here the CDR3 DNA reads TGCGCCAGCAGCTTGGGGACAGGGGTCGAAGGCTACACCTTC. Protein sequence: CASSLGTGVEGYTF.

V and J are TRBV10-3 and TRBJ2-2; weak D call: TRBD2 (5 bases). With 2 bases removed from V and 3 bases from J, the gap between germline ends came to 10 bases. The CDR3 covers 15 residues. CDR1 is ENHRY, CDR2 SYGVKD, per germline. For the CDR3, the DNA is TGTGCCATCAGTGAGGGACTGACTTACACCGGGGAGCTGTTTTTT. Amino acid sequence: CAISEGLTYTGELFF.

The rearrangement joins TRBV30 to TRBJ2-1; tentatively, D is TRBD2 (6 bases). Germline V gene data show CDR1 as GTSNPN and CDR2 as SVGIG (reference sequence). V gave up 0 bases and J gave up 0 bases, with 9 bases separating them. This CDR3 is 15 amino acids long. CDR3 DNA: TGTGCCTGGAGTGTTGCGGGAAGCTCCTACAATGAGCAGTTCTTC. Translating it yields CAWSVAGSSYNEQFF.

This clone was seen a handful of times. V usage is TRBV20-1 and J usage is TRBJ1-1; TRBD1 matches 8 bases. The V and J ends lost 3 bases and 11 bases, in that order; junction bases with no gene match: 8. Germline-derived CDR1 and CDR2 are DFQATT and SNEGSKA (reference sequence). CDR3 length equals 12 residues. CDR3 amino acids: CSASSQGAGAFF. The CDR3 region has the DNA TGCAGTGCTAGTTCGCAGGGGGCCGGGGCTTTCTTT.

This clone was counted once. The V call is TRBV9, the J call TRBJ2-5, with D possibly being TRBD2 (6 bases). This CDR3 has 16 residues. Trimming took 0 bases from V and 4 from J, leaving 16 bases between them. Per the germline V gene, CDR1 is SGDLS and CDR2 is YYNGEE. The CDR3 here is CASSVGLGGDLETQYF. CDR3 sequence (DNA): TGTGCCAGCAGCGTAGGACTAGGAGGCGACTTAGAGACCCAGTACTTC.

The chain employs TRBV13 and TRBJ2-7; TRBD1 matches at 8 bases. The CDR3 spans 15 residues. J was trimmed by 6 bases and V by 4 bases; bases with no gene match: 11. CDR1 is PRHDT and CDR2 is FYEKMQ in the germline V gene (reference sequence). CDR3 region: CASSSSGQGRVEQYF. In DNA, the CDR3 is TGTGCCAGCAGCTCCTCAGGACAGGGCAGGGTCGAGCAGTACTTC.